The clone carrying this T cell receptor (beta chain) has a handful of counts. Its matching antigen is unknown. This record comes from a study of blood T cells in healthy people across ages. This CDR3 comprises 14 residues. V was cut by 0 bases and J by 5 bases, with 11 bases left in between. Looked up from germline, CDR1 is SGHRS and CDR2 is YFSETQ. A second PCR of roughly 7 to 11 cycles used a sample-barcoded 5' primer and a J-beta primer mix. Samples each returned at least 3 million CDR3-containing paired-end reads. TCRdb re-called the 5' RACE reads with MiXCR, one entry per CDR3 protein. The sample gives hundreds of thousands of distinct CDR3 sequences, about half of which show up once; 15% to 20% is in the top ten. Study observations and caveats: The percentage of naive T cells correlated strongly with TCR beta diversity. Significant beta diversity loss was already apparent by age about 42, declining roughly linearly.

The TCR was taken from a man older than 75 in good health. The specimen sequenced was blood. This chain connects TRBV5-1 to TRBJ2-5; D call uncertain. For the CDR3, the DNA is TGCGCCAGCAGCTTGGGTAATGGGCGGGAGACCCAGTACTTC. It codes for CASSLGNGRETQYF.